These T cell receptor beta chains were read from a single sample in a study of cytotoxic CD8 clonotypes in ibrutinib-treated CLL. Method: immunoSEQ multiplex PCR; TCRdb's copy keeps in-frame clones and lacks some. This table has roughly 29,000 clones, approximately 54% appearing once. The material was PBMCs, obtained before ibrutinib treatment. Source of these receptors: a human donor with chronic lymphocytic leukemia. Each CDR3 is given with its conserved first and last residue. Each record gives: clone size, J gene, D gene, V gene, CDR3 DNA, CDR3 protein. A D gene is named only where the DNA matches it firmly. Size is stated for part of the rows, as once, few or many counts, or as a class when the clone is expanded.

>-|TRBJ2-5|-|TRBV5-4
TGTGCCAGCCGCCGGTGGGGCCAAGAGACCCAGTACTTC
CASRRWGQETQYF
>few|TRBJ1-1|TRBD1|TRBV7-9
TGTGCCAGCAGCTTAAACAGGGGGGCAGACACTGAAGCTTTCTTT
CASSLNRGADTEAFF
>-|TRBJ1-2|-|TRBV5-8
TGTGCCAGCAGACTAGGGTCTGGAGTTTCTGGCTACACCTTC
CASRLGSGVSGYTF
>-|TRBJ2-3|TRBD2|TRBV27
TGTGCCAGCAGCCTTGCAGGTCCGGGACTTAATGCGGGGGGAGATACGCAGTATTTT
CASSLAGPGLNAGGDTQYF
>few|TRBJ1-2|-|TRBV28
TGTGCCAGCAGTTTATGGCAGGGAGGTGGCTACACCTTC
CASSLWQGGGYTF
>-|TRBJ2-7|-|TRBV6-1
TGTGCCAGCAGTGAGGAGGAAACCGGCTACGAGCAGTACTTC
CASSEEETGYEQYF
>few|TRBJ2-5|-|TRBV10-3
TGTGCCACTGCACACAGAGAGACCCAGTACTTC
CATAHRETQYF
>few|TRBJ1-2|-|TRBV27
TGTGCCAGCAGTTTAAATCCGGCCTGGGGCTACACCTTC
CASSLNPAWGYTF
>-|TRBJ1-1|-|TRBV10-2
TGCGCCAGCAGTGAGTCGACCAGCATTAGGAACACTGAAGCTTTCTTT
CASSESTSIRNTEAFF
>-|TRBJ2-7|TRBD2|TRBV7-9
TGTGCCAGCAGCCTCCCGGGACTAGGTTCCTACGAGCAGTACTTC
CASSLPGLGSYEQYF
>once|TRBJ1-1|-|TRBV7-2
TGTGCCAGCAGCTTAGACCCGGGTACTGAAGCTTTCTTT
CASSLDPGTEAFF
>-|TRBJ1-2|-|TRBV10-3
TGTGCCATCAGGAAGGAGGTTGACTATGGCTACACCTTC
CAIRKEVDYGYTF
>-|TRBJ2-2|TRBD2|TRBV29-1
TGCAGCGTTGGGTGGGGTAGCGGGAGTGCCGGGGAGCTGTTTTTT
CSVGWGSGSAGELFF
>few|TRBJ1-4|-|TRBV5-1
TGCGCCAGCAGCTCCACGGAGACAATTAATGAAAAACTGTTTTTT
CASSSTETINEKLFF
>-|TRBJ2-5|TRBD2|TRBV7-6
TGTGCCAGCAGCTTGGGGGGACTAGTTCGCCTAGAGACCCAGTACTTC
CASSLGGLVRLETQYF
>-|TRBJ1-1|-|TRBV1
TGCACCAGCAGCCAAGAGTTAATATTCGGACAACACGGGGCCCCGATGAACACTGAAGCTTTCTTT
CTSSQELIFGQHGAPMNTEAFF
>medium-sized|TRBJ2-1|TRBD2|TRBV27
TGTGCCAGCAGTTTACAACTAGCGGGGCTATACAATGAGCAGTTCTTC
CASSLQLAGLYNEQFF
>few|TRBJ2-3|-|TRBV5-1
TGCGCCAGCGAAGAAGCCTCCTCCGGAGATACGCAGTATTTT
CASEEASSGDTQYF
>-|TRBJ2-2|TRBD1|TRBV9
TGTGCCAGCAGCCGACAGGGGGCGCAAACCGGGGAGCTGTTTTTT
CASSRQGAQTGELFF
>-|TRBJ1-6|TRBD1|TRBV7-6
TGTGCCAGCAGCTTAGCTAGCTCGGGGACAGATAATTCACCCCTCCACTTT
CASSLASSGTDNSPLHF
>once|TRBJ1-4|-|TRBV27
TGTGCCAGCAGTTCTAGCCTAAAAGGAAAACTGTTTTTT
CASSSSLKGKLFF
>-|TRBJ2-5|-|TRBV7-2
TGTGCCAGCAGCTTAGTAGGGGCCTTCCGAGGAGGAGAGACCCAGTACTTC
CASSLVGAFRGGETQYF
>large|TRBJ2-7|TRBD1|TRBV7-9
TGTGCCAGCAGCTTTGGACAGGGCTACGAGCAGTACTTC
CASSFGQGYEQYF
>-|TRBJ2-2|TRBD1|TRBV19
TGTGCCAGTAGGACAGGGCGGATCGGGGAGCTGTTTTTT
CASRTGRIGELFF
>-|TRBJ2-7|-|TRBV9
TGTGCCAGCAGCCCCGACGGGAGCCCCATCTACGAGCAGTACTTC
CASSPDGSPIYEQYF
>few|TRBJ1-1|-|TRBV7-3
TGTGCCAGCAGCTTAAGGGAAAACCATGAAGCTTTCTTT
CASSLRENHEAFF
>medium-sized|TRBJ2-7|TRBD2|TRBV10-3
TGTGCCATCAGTGAGCTAGCGGGAGGGACGGGCGAGCAGTACTTC
CAISELAGGTGEQYF
>medium-sized|TRBJ1-5|-|TRBV12-5
TGTGCTAGTGGTCCAAGACAGCCCCAGCATTTT
CASGPRQPQHF
>-|TRBJ2-5|-|TRBV7-2
TGTGCCAGCAGCTTTGCTAGCGTGGGCCAAGAGACCCAGTACTTC
CASSFASVGQETQYF
>once|TRBJ2-4|TRBD1|TRBV28
TGTGCCAGCAGTTTGGGGACAGGGGGCATTTTTGCCAAAAACATTCAGTACTTC
CASSLGTGGIFAKNIQYF
>few|TRBJ2-7|TRBD1|TRBV6-5
TGTGCCAGCAGTTACGGGCAGGGGGCCTACGAGCAGTACTTC
CASSYGQGAYEQYF
>once|TRBJ2-3|-|TRBV13
TGTGCCAGCAGCTTCGAACTAAACACAGATACGCAGTATTTT
CASSFELNTDTQYF
>few|TRBJ1-1|-|TRBV6-5
TGTGCCAGCAGTGGGGGGACTGAAGCTTTCTTT
CASSGGTEAFF
>-|TRBJ2-2|TRBD1|TRBV9
TGTGCCAGCAGCGTAAGACAGGGGGGGAACACCGGGGAGCTGTTTTTT
CASSVRQGGNTGELFF
>-|TRBJ2-2|TRBD2|TRBV5-1
TGCGCCAGCAGCCCGGATGAGCCTAGCGGGCCCGATGTCGGGGAGCTGTTTTTT
CASSPDEPSGPDVGELFF
>-|TRBJ2-7|-|TRBV7-9
TGTGCCAGCAGCCCCCGGGACACTTCCTACGAGCAGTACTTC
CASSPRDTSYEQYF
>-|TRBJ2-5|-|TRBV10-3
TGTGCCTGCGGAGGGGGCGAAGAGACCCAGTACTTC
CACGGGEETQYF
>-|TRBJ2-1|-|TRBV7-8
TGTGCCAGCAGCTCCCAAGCGGTCTCCTACAATGAGCAGTTCTTC
CASSSQAVSYNEQFF
>-|TRBJ2-7|-|TRBV19
TGTGCCAGTAGTTCGGGAAACTACGAGCAGTACTTC
CASSSGNYEQYF
>once|TRBJ2-2|TRBD2|TRBV27
TGTGCCAGCAGTTTCTCGAGCCAAGGGATCCCTGGGCCTAGCGGCGGGGAGCTGTTTTTT
CASSFSSQGIPGPSGGELFF
>-|TRBJ2-7|-|TRBV2
TGTGCCAGCAGTGCAGCCGGTTACGAGCAGTACTTC
CASSAAGYEQYF
>-|TRBJ2-7|TRBD2|TRBV5-1
TGCGCCAGCAGCTCGTTTGGGACTAGCGGGAACGAGCAGTACTTC
CASSSFGTSGNEQYF
>-|TRBJ2-3|-|TRBV7-6
TGTGCCAGCAGCTTAGGATCGGGCCCCTGGGGCACAGATACGCAGTATTTT
CASSLGSGPWGTDTQYF
>-|TRBJ2-7|TRBD2|TRBV27
TGTGCCAGCAGTCCTCGTAGCGGGAGAGCTTACGAGCAGTACTTC
CASSPRSGRAYEQYF
>-|TRBJ1-4|-|TRBV10-3
TGTGCCATCACCGCGACAGAGGGAGAAAAACTGTTTTTT
CAITATEGEKLFF
>-|TRBJ1-1|-|TRBV4-1
TGCGCCAGCAGCCAAGATTTGGGGGCGAGGAACACTGAAGCTTTCTTT
CASSQDLGARNTEAFF
>-|TRBJ2-7|-|TRBV5-1
TGCGCCAGCAGCTTGGTGGGTGTGGGCTACGAGCAGTACTTC
CASSLVGVGYEQYF
>-|TRBJ2-1|-|TRBV18
TGTGCCAGCTCACCATACAATGAGCAGTTCTTC
CASSPYNEQFF
>-|TRBJ2-5|-|TRBV6-1
TGTGCCAGCAGTGAACAAGGGGGACAAGAGACCCAGTACTTC
CASSEQGGQETQYF
>few|TRBJ2-7|TRBD2|TRBV7-9
TGTGCCAGCAGCTTCAGGACTAGCGGGATCTACGAGCAGTACTTC
CASSFRTSGIYEQYF